These 5 T cell receptor beta chains were sequenced from one sample in a study of blood T cell repertoires in COVID-19. The method was immunoSEQ multiplex PCR; TCRdb's version includes in-frame clones alone and lacks a portion of them. The sample has 110,000 or so clones, more than 80% seen once. Sequencing used peripheral blood. The receptors derive from a woman aged 50 to 65 with acute or convalescent COVID-19.

The V gene is TRBV29-1, the J gene TRBJ1-4; D remains unclear. V was clipped by 6 bases and J by 1 base, with 15 bases between them. There are 15 residues in the CDR3. Germline V gives CDR1 SQVTM, CDR2 ANQGSEA. The CDR3 spells CSVILRRGTNEKLFF. In nucleotides, the CDR3 is TGCAGCGTCATATTGCGGCGGGGAACTAATGAAAAACTGTTTTTT.

This clone showed up just once. The chain uses TRBV19 and TRBJ2-7; tentative D call: TRBD1 (6 bases). Trimming took off 2 bases at V and 3 bases at J, with 8 bases between the two ends. Per the germline V gene, CDR1 is LNHDA and CDR2 is SQIVND (reference sequence). This CDR3 is 13 amino acids long. CDR3 region: CASSITGSYEQYF. The CDR3 region has the DNA TGTGCCAGTAGTATAACAGGGAGCTACGAGCAGTACTTC.

The chain is built from TRBV5-6 and TRBJ1-2; D is ambiguous. The ends were cut back, 0 bases at V and 2 bases at J, with 17 bases in the middle. The CDR3 has 17 amino acids. Germline lookup yields CDR1 SGHDT and CDR2 YYEEEE. The CDR3 nucleotides read TGTGCCAGCAGCTTGGCGGTGGCGGGCAGAACGAACTATGGCTACACCTTC. Translated: CASSLAVAGRTNYGYTF.

The chain has TRBV19 and TRBJ2-6; 7 bases are shared with TRBD1. Germline loops: CDR1 LNHDA, CDR2 SQIVND (reference sequence). The CDR3 loop spans 17 amino acids. V trimming: 3 bases; J trimming: 0 bases; junction bases outside the gene matches: 5. CDR3 amino acids: CASSMETGTSGANVLTF. CDR3 DNA sequence: TGTGCCAGTAGTATGGAGACAGGGACCTCTGGGGCCAACGTCCTGACTTTC.

A single count supports this clone. This chain uses TRBV14 with TRBJ1-4; tentative D call: TRBD1 (5 bases). The CDR3 has 13 amino acids. Trimming took off 2 bases at V and 10 bases at J, with 11 bases between the two ends. CDR1 is SGHDN and CDR2 is FVKESK in the germline V gene. The CDR3 region is CASSQTLGGKLFF. The DNA of the CDR3 is TGTGCCAGCAGCCAAACTTTGGGGGGAAAACTGTTTTTT.